These 9 T cell receptor beta chains came from one sample sequenced in a study of early T cells in non-severe SARS-CoV-2 infection (dated by TCRdb to about 2021). The library relied on 5' RACE. The sequencer was a NextSeq 500. TCRdb handled the public reads itself, with Q25 trimming in fastp and clone calling in MiXCR, and kept productive beta chains. Every entry covers one CDR3 protein and lists the most common genes and DNA from its rows. This sample has 45,000 to 55,000 distinct CDR3 sequences in its table, and approximately 6.7% of those were observed once. The top ten hold about 3.9% of the sample. The source material was whole blood. These receptors were taken from an adult who was a healthcare worker with PCR-confirmed SARS-CoV-2 infection or an uninfected control (not recorded which).

This clonotype was recorded many times. V usage is TRBV6-1 and J usage is TRBJ2-5; 11 bases match TRBD2. After removal of 8 bases from V and 5 bases from J, the junction contained 7 bases not matched to a gene. Germline loops: CDR1 MNHNS, CDR2 SASEGT. CDR3 length: 14 residues. Written as DNA, the CDR3 is TGTGCCAGCGCATCTAGCGGGGGGACGGAGACCCAGTACTTC. It specifies CASASSGGTETQYF.

This clonotype was observed a few times. The gene calls are TRBV18 and TRBJ2-7; D may correspond to TRBD1 or TRBD2 (5 bases each). From germline, CDR1 is KGHSH and CDR2 LQKENI. CDR3 length: 17 residues. V lost 0 bases and J 3 bases, leaving 18 bases between the germline ends. The CDR3 sequence is CASSPPLGDEKFYEQYF. CDR3 sequence (DNA): TGTGCCAGCTCACCACCGCTCGGGGACGAGAAGTTCTACGAGCAGTACTTC.

The chain recombines TRBV4-3 with TRBJ2-7; D gene unclear. V lost 4 bases and J 0 bases, leaving 13 bases between the germline ends. CDR1 and CDR2 (germline): LGHNA, YSLEER. The CDR3 consists of 15 residues. The CDR3 loop reads CASSPSSETSYEQYF. The CDR3 DNA reads TGCGCCAGCAGCCCTTCCTCAGAGACCTCCTACGAGCAGTACTTC.

This clonotype was counted a few times. This chain uses TRBV5-1 with TRBJ1-5; 7 nucleotides align to TRBD1. The germline V gene has CDR1 SGHRS and CDR2 YFSETQ. V trimming: 2 bases; J trimming: 1 base; junction bases outside the gene matches: 3. The CDR3 has 15 amino acids. The CDR3 protein is CASSFEGQSNQPQHF. CDR3 coding DNA: TGCGCCAGCAGCTTCGAGGGACAGAGCAATCAGCCCCAGCATTTT.

The chain uses TRBV4-1 and TRBJ1-2; TRBD1 matches 9 bases. J gave up 4 bases and V 2 bases, and 8 bases lay outside the gene matches. This CDR3 is built from 16 residues. CDR1 is MGHRA and CDR2 is YSYEKL in the germline V gene. The CDR3 DNA sequence: TGCGCCAGCAGCCAAACCCGGGACAGGGACTCCTATGGCTACACCTTC. Protein product: CASSQTRDRDSYGYTF.

By share, this clonotype ranks as medium-sized. The chain employs TRBV19 and TRBJ2-1; D unclear. This CDR3 has 15 amino acids. Trimming pared 1 base from V and 0 bases from J, leaving 7 bases between. Germline V gives CDR1 LNHDA, CDR2 SQIVND (reference sequence). The CDR3 sequence: CASSIAGYSYNEQFF. CDR3 nucleotide sequence: TGTGCCAGTAGTATAGCAGGATACTCCTACAATGAGCAGTTCTTC.

Ten or more counts support this clonotype. This rearrangement joins TRBV20-1 to TRBJ1-6; 8 nucleotides match TRBD1. CDR3 length: 14 amino acids. Trimming took 1 base from V and 10 from J; bases not matched to a gene: 6. Germline loops: CDR1 DFQATT, CDR2 SNEGSKA (reference sequence). CDR3 region: CSARVQGGESPLHF. The CDR3 bases are TGCAGTGCTAGAGTACAGGGGGGAGAATCACCCCTCCACTTT.

This clonotype came up a few times. The chain combines TRBV5-1 with TRBJ2-1; TRBD2 matches 12 bases. The CDR3 contains 16 residues. Germline V gene sequence: CDR1 SGHRS, CDR2 YFSETQ. V shed 4 bases and J 5 bases; nucleotides not matched to a gene: 7. This CDR3 reads CASSTRTSGKNNEQFF. The CDR3, as DNA: TGCGCCAGCAGCACCCGGACTAGCGGGAAGAACAATGAGCAGTTCTTC.

This clonotype was detected only a few times. The rearrangement joins TRBV29-1 to TRBJ1-2; D is perhaps TRBD1 (6 bases). There are 12 residues in the CDR3. Trimming cost V 3 bases and J 3 bases, with 8 bases left between them. Per germline, CDR1 SQVTM and CDR2 ANQGSEA. The CDR3 region has the DNA TGCAGCGTTGAGGACAGCTACTATGGCTACACCTTC. As protein: CSVEDSYYGYTF.